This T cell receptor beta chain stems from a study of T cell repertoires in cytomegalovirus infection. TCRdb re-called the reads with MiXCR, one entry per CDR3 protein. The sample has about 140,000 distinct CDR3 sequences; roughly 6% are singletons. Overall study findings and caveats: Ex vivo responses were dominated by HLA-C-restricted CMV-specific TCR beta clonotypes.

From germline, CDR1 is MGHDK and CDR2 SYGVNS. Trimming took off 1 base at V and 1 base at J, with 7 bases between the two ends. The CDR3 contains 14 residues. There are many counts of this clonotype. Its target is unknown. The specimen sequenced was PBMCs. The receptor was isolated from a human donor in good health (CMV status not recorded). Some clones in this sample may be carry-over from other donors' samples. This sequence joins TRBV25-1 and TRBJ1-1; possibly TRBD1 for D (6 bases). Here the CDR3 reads CASSEWGQNTEAFF. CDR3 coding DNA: TGTGCCAGCAGTGAATGGGGACAGAACACTGAAGCTTTCTTT.